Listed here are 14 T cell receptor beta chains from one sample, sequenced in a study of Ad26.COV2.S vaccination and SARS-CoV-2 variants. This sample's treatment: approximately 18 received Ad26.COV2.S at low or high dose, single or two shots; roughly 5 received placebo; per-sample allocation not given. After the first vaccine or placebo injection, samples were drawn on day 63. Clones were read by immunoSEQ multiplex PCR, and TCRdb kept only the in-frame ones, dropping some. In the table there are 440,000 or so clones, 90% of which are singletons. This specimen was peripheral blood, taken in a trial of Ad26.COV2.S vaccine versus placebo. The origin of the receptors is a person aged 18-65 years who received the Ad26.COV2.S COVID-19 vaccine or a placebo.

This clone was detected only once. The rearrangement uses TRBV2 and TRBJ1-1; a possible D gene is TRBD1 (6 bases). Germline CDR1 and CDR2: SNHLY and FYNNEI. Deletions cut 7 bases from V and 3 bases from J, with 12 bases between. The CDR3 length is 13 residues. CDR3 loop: CASIGGQYTEAFF. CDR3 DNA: TGTGCCAGCATCGGGGGGCAGTACACTGAAGCTTTCTTT.

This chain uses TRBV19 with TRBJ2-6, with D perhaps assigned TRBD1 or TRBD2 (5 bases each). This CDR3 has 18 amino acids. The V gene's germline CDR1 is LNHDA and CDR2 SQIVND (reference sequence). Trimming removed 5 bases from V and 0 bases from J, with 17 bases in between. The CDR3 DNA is TGTGCCAGTAGTCTCCGACAGCTTGGAGGCTCTGGGGCCAACGTCCTGACTTTC. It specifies CASSLRQLGGSGANVLTF.

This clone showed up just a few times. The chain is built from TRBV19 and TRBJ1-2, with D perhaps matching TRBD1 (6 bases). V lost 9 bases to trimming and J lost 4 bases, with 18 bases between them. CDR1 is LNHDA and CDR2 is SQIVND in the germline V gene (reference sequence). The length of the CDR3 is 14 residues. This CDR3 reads CASSGTLDVYGYTF. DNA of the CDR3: TGTGCCAGCTCCGGGACACTGGATGTCTATGGCTACACCTTC.

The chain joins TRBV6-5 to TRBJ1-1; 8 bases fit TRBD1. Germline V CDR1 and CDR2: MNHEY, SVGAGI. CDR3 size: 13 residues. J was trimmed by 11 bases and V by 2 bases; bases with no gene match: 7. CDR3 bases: TGTGCCAGCAGTTACGGCAGGGGGCTGGTTGCTTTCTTT. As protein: CASSYGRGLVAFF.

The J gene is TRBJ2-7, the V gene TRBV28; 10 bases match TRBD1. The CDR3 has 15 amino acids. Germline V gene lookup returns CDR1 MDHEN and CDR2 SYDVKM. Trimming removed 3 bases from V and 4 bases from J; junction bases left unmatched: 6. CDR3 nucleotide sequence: TGTGCCAGCAGTTTGTGGGGACAGGGGCATTACGAGCAGTACTTC. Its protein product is CASSLWGQGHYEQYF.

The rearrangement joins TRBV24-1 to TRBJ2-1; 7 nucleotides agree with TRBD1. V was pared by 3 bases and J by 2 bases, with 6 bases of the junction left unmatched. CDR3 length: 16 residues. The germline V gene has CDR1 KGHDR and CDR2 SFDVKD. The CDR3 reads CATSDPWDSPYNEQFF. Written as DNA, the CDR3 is TGTGCCACCAGTGATCCTTGGGACAGTCCCTACAATGAGCAGTTCTTC.

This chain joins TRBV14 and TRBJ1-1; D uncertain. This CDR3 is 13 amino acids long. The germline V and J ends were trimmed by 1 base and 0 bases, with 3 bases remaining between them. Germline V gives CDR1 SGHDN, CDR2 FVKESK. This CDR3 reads CASSQVMNTEAFF. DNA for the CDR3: TGTGCCAGCAGCCAAGTGATGAACACTGAAGCTTTCTTT.

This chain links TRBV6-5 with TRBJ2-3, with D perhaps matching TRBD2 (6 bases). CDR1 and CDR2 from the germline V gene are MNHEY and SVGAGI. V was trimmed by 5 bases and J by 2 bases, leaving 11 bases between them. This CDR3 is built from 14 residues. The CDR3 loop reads CASSRRDSTDTQYF. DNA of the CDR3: TGTGCCAGCAGTAGACGGGACTCCACAGATACGCAGTATTTT.

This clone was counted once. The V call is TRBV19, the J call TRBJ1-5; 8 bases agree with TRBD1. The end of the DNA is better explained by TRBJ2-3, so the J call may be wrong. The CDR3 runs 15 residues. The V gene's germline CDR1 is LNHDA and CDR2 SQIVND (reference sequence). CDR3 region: CASSIGQGGNQPQYF. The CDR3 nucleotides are TGTGCCAGTAGTATTGGACAGGGAGGCAATCAGCCCCAGTATTTT.

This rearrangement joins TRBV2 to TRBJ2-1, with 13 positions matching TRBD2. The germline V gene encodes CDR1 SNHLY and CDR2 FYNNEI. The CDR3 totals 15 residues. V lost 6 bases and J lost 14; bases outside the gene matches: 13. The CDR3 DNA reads TGTGCCAGCAGATCCGTCGGACTAGCGGGAGAAAAGGAGTTCTTC. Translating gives CASRSVGLAGEKEFF. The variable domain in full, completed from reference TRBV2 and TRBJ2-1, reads EPEVTQTPSHQVTQMGQEVILRCVPISNHLYFYWYRQILGQKVEFLVSFYNNEISEKSEIFDDQFSVERPDGSNFTLKIRSTKLEDSAMYFCASRSVGLAGEKEFFGPGTRLTVL.

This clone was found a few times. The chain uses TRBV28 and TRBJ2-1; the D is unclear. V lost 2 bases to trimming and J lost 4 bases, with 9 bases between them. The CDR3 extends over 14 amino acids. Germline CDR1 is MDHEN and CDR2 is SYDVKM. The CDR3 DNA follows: TGTGCCAGCAGTTTAGGGATGAGATACAATGAGCAGTTCTTC. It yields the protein CASSLGMRYNEQFF.

DNA of the CDR3: TGTGCCAGTAGTATGGTGGCTCAAGAGACCCAGTACTTC. Amino acid sequence: CASSMVAQETQYF. This chain links TRBV19 with TRBJ2-5; D not resolved. V was pared by 3 bases and J by 2 bases, with 7 bases between. The germline V gene has CDR1 LNHDA and CDR2 SQIVND (reference sequence). The CDR3 is 13 amino acids.

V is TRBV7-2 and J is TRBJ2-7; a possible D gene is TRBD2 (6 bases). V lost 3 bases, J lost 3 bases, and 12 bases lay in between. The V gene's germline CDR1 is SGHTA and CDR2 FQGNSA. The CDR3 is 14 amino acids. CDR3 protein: CASSFGRERYEQYF. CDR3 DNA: TGTGCCAGCAGCTTCGGACGGGAGCGCTACGAGCAGTACTTC.

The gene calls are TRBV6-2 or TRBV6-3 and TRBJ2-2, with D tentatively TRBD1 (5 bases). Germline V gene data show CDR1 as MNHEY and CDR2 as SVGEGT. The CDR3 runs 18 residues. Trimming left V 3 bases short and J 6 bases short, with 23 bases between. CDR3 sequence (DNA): TGTGCCAGCAGTTATTATCGCCAGATCCGACAGACCCCCGGGGAGCTGTTTTTT. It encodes CASSYYRQIRQTPGELFF.